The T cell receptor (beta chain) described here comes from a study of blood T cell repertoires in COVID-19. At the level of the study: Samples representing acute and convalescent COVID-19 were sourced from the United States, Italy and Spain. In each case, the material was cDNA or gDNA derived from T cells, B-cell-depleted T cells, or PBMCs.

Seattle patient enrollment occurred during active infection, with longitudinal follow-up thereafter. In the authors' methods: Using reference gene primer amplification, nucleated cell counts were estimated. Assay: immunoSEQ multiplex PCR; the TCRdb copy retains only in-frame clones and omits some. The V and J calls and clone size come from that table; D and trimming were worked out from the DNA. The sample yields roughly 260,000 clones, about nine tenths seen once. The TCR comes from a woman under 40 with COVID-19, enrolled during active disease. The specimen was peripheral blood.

The CDR3 region is CASSFLSTRREQFF. DNA of the CDR3: TGTGCCAGCAGCTTCCTATCGACTAGGCGTGAGCAGTTCTTC. This chain links TRBV11-1 with TRBJ2-1; maybe TRBD2 (6 bases). V lost 3 bases, J lost 9 bases, and 15 bases lay in between. The V gene's germline CDR1 is SGHAT and CDR2 FQDESV (reference sequence). This CDR3 is built from 14 residues.